This T cell receptor beta chain was retrieved from a study of blood T cells in healthy people across ages. Whole-study findings and limits: Researchers said unsorted PBMCs prevented a conclusive naive versus antigen-experienced comparison. Researchers report that TCR beta diversity correlated strongly with naive T cell percentage.

Germline CDR1 SEHNR, CDR2 FQNEAQ (reference sequence). With V trimmed by 5 bases and J by 6 bases, 10 bases remained unmatched. The CDR3 runs 15 residues. Points on this clonotype: Antigen: not known.

The authors ran a second PCR of about 6 to 11 cycles using a sample-barcoded 5' primer and a J-beta primer mix. Using its own MiXCR run on the 5' RACE reads, TCRdb lists one record per CDR3 protein. Of about 1.6 million distinct CDR3 sequences in the sample, about 35% were seen once. Donors were healthy Caucasian individuals from Russia aged about 6 to 90. Each donor gave 9 to 10 milliliters of peripheral blood. The rearrangement links TRBV7-9 to TRBJ2-1; 7 bases align to TRBD2. Sequencing was carried out using blood. The receptor was isolated from a woman aged 25 to 39 in good health. The CDR3 here is CASSTSSGVGNEQFF. Here the CDR3 DNA reads TGTGCCAGCAGCACCTCTAGCGGAGTCGGCAATGAGCAGTTCTTC.